The source of this T cell receptor (beta chain) is a study of OX40 agonist ivuxolimab in advanced cancers. CDR3 length: 14 amino acids. V was shortened by 5 bases and J by 4 bases, with 9 bases between the two germline ends. Germline assignment: CDR1 SEHNR and CDR2 FQNEAQ (reference sequence). Data came from immunoSEQ multiplex PCR; TCRdb stores just in-frame clones and leaves some out. Here the sample spans almost 85,000 clones, roughly nine tenths being singletons. This clone was found once. The antigen is not known. General study results and limits: The study observed clonal expansion of CD4+ and CD8+ blood T cells by week 6 at 0.1 to 3.0 mg/kg. Certain nonresponders additionally had low normalized T-cell clonal expansion.

The chain is built from TRBV7-9 and TRBJ1-6; D ambiguous. Specimen: CD4+ or CD8+ T cells sorted from blood, collected in a trial of the OX40 agonist ivuxolimab. This TCR was recovered from an adult with an advanced solid tumor such as melanoma, head and neck, liver or kidney cancer. The CDR3 sequence: CASSAGQYNSPLHF. CDR3 bases: TGTGCCAGCAGCGCGGGCCAATATAATTCACCCCTCCACTTT. Full variable domain (outside the CDR3, taken from reference TRBV7-9 and TRBJ1-6): DTGVSQNPRHKITKRGQNVTFRCDPISEHNRLYWYRQTLGQGPEFLTYFQNEAQLEKSRLLSDRFSAERPKGSFSTLEIQRTEQGDSAMYLCASSAGQYNSPLHFGNGTRLTVT.